This T cell receptor (beta chain) appears in the sequencing data of a study of blood T cells in healthy people across ages. General study findings and limits: In these data, TCR beta diversity tracked strongly with naive T cell percentage.

A remark on this clonotype: Its specificity is unknown.

Alongside a J-beta primer mix, a sample-barcoded 5' primer served in a second PCR lasting about 7 to 11 cycles. TCRdb ran MiXCR on the 5' RACE reads and lists one entry per CDR3 protein. The table includes about 1.5 million distinct CDR3 sequences, approximately 43% detected once. CDR1 is MNHGY, CDR2 SAAAGT, per germline. Trimming took off 11 bases at V and 16 bases at J, with 27 bases between the two ends. The CDR3 covers 14 residues. This rearrangement joins TRBV6-8 to TRBJ1-6, with D possibly being TRBD1 (5 bases). This TCR derives from a woman aged 18-29 years in good health. The material sequenced was blood. In DNA form, the CDR3 reads TGTGCCGTCCCCCGTTCGGGACGCGGCTCTCTACTCCACTTT. Its translation: CAVPRSGRGSLLHF.